Sequencing of this T cell receptor beta chain was carried out in a study of regulatory T cells in long-lasting Graves disease. General study results and limits: Thyroid tissue went unstudied; only peripheral blood was examined. Under persistent disease, TRBV28, TRBJ1-2 and TRBJ2-5 were used preferentially.

Turning to this clonotype: Its antigen is unknown.

Germline values: CDR1 ENHRY, CDR2 SYGVKD. The J segment lost 4 bases and the V segment lost 5 bases, leaving 5 bases of the junction unmatched. The CDR3 spans 13 residues. Described time point: newly diagnosed GD, antithyroid drugs for less than 3 months. Extracted RNA from PBMCs served as the source of the TCR library. Arm-PCR of CDR3 regions with iRepertoire HTBI primers generated TCR beta libraries. Authors' processing steps: Across samples, 60 to 75 TRBV and 14 TRBJ segments were found. TCRdb used MiXCR to reprocess the multiplex PCR reads, holding one entry per CDR3 protein. TCRdb, not the authors, supplied the V and J calls. The sample holds 350,000 to 400,000 distinct CDR3 sequences, 16% seen once. This sample also belongs to another study, concerning T cells in Graves' hyperthyroidism and ophthalmopathy.

J is TRBJ2-7 and V is TRBV10-3; TRBD2 matches at 7 bases. The sequencing here drew on peripheral blood mononuclear cells (PBMCs), taken at new diagnosis, from a patient treated with antithyroid drugs. This clonotype originated in a woman between 18 and 29 years old with Graves disease. The CDR3 spells CAISKPSGYEQYF. In nucleotides, the CDR3 is TGTGCCATCAGTAAGCCTAGCGGATACGAGCAGTACTTC.